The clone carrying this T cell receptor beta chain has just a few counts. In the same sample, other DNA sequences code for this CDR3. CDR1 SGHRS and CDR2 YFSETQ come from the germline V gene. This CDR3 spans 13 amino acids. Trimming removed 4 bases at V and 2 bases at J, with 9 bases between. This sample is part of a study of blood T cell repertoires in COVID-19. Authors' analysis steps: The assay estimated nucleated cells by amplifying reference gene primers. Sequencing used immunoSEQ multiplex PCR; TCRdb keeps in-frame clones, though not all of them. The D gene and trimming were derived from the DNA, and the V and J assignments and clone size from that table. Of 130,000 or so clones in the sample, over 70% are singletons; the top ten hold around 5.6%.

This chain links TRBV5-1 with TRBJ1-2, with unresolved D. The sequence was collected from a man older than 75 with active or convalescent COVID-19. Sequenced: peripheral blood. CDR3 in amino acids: CASSLGQNYGYTF. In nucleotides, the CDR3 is TGCGCCAGCAGCCTGGGCCAGAACTATGGCTACACCTTC.